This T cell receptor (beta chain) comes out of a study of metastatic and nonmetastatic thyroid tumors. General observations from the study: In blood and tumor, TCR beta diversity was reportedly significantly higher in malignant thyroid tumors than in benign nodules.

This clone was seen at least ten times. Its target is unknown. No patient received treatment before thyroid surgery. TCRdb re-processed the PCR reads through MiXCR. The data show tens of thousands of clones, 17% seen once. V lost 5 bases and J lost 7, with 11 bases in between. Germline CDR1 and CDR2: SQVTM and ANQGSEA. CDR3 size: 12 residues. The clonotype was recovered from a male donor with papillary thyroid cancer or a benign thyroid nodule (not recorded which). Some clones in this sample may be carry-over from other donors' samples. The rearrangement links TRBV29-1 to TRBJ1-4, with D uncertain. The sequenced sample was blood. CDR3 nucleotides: TGCAGCGTTCCCGGTTATGGTGAAAAACTGTTTTTT. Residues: CSVPGYGEKLFF. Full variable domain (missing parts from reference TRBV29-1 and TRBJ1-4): SAVISQKPSRDICQRGTSLTIQCQVDSQVTMMFWYRQQPGQSLTLIATANQGSEATYESGFVIDKFPISRPNLTFSTLTVSNMSPEDSSIYLCSVPGYGEKLFFGSGTQLSVL.